The clone carrying this T cell receptor (beta chain) has a count of ten or more. What it recognizes is unknown. V dropped 8 bases and J dropped 0 bases, with 7 bases sitting between them. This CDR3 comprises 13 residues. Germline V gene lookup returns CDR1 MDHEN and CDR2 SYDVKM. This sample was included in a study of T cells in Graves' hyperthyroidism and ophthalmopathy. The study, taken as a whole, reports: The model anticipated ophthalmopathy a median about six months pre-onset.

It was uncontrolled infection, other autoimmune disease, pregnancy or lactation that excluded patients. RNA transcripts provided the source from which TCR beta CDR3 regions were amplified. First-round RT-PCR of the TCR CDR3 relied on the HTBI primer set. MiXCR was run by TCRdb on the multiplex PCR reads, yielding one entry per CDR3 protein. This table holds 550,000 to 700,000 distinct CDR3 sequences, 46% found once. The sample consisted of peripheral blood or thyroid tissue (not recorded which). The clonotype was recovered from an adult woman with Graves' disease, either hyperthyroidism or ophthalmopathy (not recorded which). This sequence joins TRBV28 and TRBJ2-2, with unresolved D. CDR3 region: CASLRPNTGELFF. Here the CDR3 DNA reads TGTGCCAGCCTGCGACCGAACACCGGGGAGCTGTTTTTT.